This TCR beta chain was captured in a study of T cells in Graves' hyperthyroidism and ophthalmopathy. This clonotype turned up a few times. RNA transcripts yielded amplified TCR beta CDR3 regions. HTBI primers drove first-round RT-PCR of the TCR CDR3. TCRdb itself ran the multiplex PCR reads through MiXCR, one entry per CDR3 protein. Among 350,000 to 400,000 distinct CDR3 sequences, about 15% were seen once, and the ten largest hold 30% to 35%. CDR3 length equals 13 residues. V gave up 2 bases and J gave up 3 bases, with 10 bases separating them. Germline CDR1 DFQATT, CDR2 SNEGSKA (reference sequence).

J is TRBJ1-2 and V is TRBV20-1; D gene unclear. The TCR comes from a woman between 25 and 40 years old with Graves' hyperthyroidism. Sample: blood. CDR3 bases: TGCAGTGCTAGAAGTCAGGCCTACTATGGCTACACCTTC. Its translation is CSARSQAYYGYTF.